This T cell receptor (beta chain) originates from a study of CD8 T cells in ankylosing spondylitis. Study-wide points: Significant enrichment of disease-linked clones was reported in matched ankylosing spondylitis synovial fluid. Roughly eight highly homologous variants made up a TCR beta motif that seemed to typify ankylosing spondylitis blood.

Each TCR beta library was made by quantitative 5'-RACE that incorporated molecular barcodes. MiXCR was run by TCRdb on the 5' RACE reads, yielding one entry per CDR3 protein. The sample includes fewer than 250,000 distinct CDR3 sequences, about 16% of them seen just once. The table lists this clonotype with many counts. Its antigen is as yet unknown. Germline assignment: CDR1 MGHRA and CDR2 YSYEKL. The CDR3 contains 15 residues. V was shortened by 0 bases and J by 4 bases, with 12 bases between the two germline ends. Sample: blood, either unsorted or a sorted T cell fraction (not recorded which). This TCR came from a male donor with ankylosing spondylitis. The chain has TRBV4-1 and TRBJ1-1, with a possible D match to TRBD1 (6 bases). The CDR3 nucleotides read TGCGCCAGCAGCCAAGAGGACAGATTGGGCACTGAAGCTTTCTTT. It yields the protein CASSQEDRLGTEAFF.